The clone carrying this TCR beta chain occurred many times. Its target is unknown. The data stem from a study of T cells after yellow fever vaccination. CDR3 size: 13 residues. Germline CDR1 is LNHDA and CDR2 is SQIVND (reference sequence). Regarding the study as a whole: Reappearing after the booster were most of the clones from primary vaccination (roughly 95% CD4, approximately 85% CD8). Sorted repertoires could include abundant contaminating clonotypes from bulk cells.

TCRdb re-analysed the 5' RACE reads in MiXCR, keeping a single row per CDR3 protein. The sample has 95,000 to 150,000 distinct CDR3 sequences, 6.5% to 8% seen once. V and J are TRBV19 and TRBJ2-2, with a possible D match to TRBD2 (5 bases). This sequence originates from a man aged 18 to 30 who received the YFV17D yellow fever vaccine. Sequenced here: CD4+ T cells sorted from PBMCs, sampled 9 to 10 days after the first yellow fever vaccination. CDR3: CATAEANTGELFF. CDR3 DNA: TGTGCAACGGCGGAGGCGAACACCGGGGAGCTGTTTTTT.